A selection of T cell receptor beta chains follows, all from one sample in a study of beta chain features in type 1 diabetes. Generated by immunoSEQ multiplex PCR, the TCRdb table keeps only in-frame clones and is missing some. Here the sample spans fewer than 350,000 clones, under 8.5% being singletons. Sequences were obtained from central memory CD4+ T cells from blood. These receptors were taken from a woman aged 18-35 years in good health. CDR3s include the opening cysteine and the closing phenylalanine or tryptophan. The D gene is left open where the match is weak.

>TRBV28|TRBJ2-4|.
CASSTFAGGTKNIQYF
>TRBV7-2|TRBJ2-1|TRBD1
CASSPDRNSGNEQFF
>TRBV4-1|TRBJ2-3|.
CASSHPARSRRVTDTQYF
>TRBV1|TRBJ2-5|.
CTSSQDGGGETQYF
>TRBV28|TRBJ2-4|.
CASSKGVTYIQYF
>TRBV7-6|TRBJ1-6|TRBD1
CASSLGGQGTDSPLHF
>TRBV7-2|TRBJ2-1|.
CASSLLTAGDEQFF
>TRBV7-2|TRBJ2-5|TRBD2
CASSLSGGWETQYF
>TRBV14|TRBJ2-7|.
CASSQGRKTDEQYF
>TRBV18|TRBJ2-3|.
CASSPPGTARQDTQYF
>TRBV7-8|TRBJ2-1|.
CASSTPDRWAYNEQFF
>TRBV25-1|TRBJ1-1|.
CASSARVNTEAFF